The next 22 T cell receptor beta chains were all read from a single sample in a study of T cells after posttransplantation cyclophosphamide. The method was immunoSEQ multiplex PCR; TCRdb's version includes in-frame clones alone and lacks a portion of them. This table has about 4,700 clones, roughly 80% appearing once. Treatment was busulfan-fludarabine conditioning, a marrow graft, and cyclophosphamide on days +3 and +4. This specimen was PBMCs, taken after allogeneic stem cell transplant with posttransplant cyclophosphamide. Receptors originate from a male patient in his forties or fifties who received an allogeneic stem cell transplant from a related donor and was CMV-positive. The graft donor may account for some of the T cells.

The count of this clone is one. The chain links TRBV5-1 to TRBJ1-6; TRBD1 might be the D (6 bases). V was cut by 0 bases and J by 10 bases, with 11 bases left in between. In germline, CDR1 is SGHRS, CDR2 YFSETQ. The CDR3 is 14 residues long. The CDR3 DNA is TGCGCCAGCAGCTTGGGACAGGAGAGATCACCCCTCCACTTT. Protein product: CASSLGQERSPLHF.

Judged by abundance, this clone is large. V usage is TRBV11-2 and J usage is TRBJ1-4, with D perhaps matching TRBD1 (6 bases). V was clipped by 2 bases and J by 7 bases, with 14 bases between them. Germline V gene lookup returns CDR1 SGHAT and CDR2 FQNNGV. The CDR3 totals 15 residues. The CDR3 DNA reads TGTGCCAGCAGCTTATTAGGGGGGGCGGGTGAAAAACTGTTTTTT. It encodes CASSLLGGAGEKLFF. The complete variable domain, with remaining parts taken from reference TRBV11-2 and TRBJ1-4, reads EAGVAQSPRYKIIEKRQSVAFWCNPISGHATLYWYQQILGQGPKLLIQFQNNGVVDDSQLPKDRFSAERLKGVDSTLKIQPAKLEDSAVYLCASSLLGGAGEKLFFGSGTQLSVL.

Here the CDR3 reads CASSIGVTGFETQYF. The CDR3 nucleotides are TGTGCCAGTAGTATTGGGGTCACAGGGTTCGAGACCCAGTACTTC. The V call is TRBV19, the J call TRBJ2-5, with a weak D call TRBD1 (6 bases). With 3 bases removed from V and 5 bases from J, the gap between germline ends came to 16 bases. CDR3 size: 15 residues. Per germline, CDR1 LNHDA and CDR2 SQIVND (reference sequence). The full variable domain, with the rest looked up from reference TRBV19 and TRBJ2-5, is DGGITQSPKYLFRKEGQNVTLSCEQNLNHDAMYWYRQDPGQGLRLIYYSQIVNDFQKGDIAEGYSVSREKKESFPLTVTSAQKNPTAFYLCASSIGVTGFETQYFGPGTRLLVL.

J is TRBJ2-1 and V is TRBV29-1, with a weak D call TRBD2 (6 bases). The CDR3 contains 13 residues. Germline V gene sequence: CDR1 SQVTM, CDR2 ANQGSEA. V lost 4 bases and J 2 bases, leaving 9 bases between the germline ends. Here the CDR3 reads CSVVGGAYNEQFF. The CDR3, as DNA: TGCAGCGTTGTCGGAGGGGCCTACAATGAGCAGTTCTTC.

The CDR3 is CASSVGQTNTEAFF. The CDR3 nucleotides read TGTGCCAGCTCGGTAGGACAGACAAACACTGAAGCTTTCTTT. V gene TRBV18 combines with J gene TRBJ1-1, with a weak D call TRBD1 (6 bases). The length of the CDR3 is 14 residues. V lost 6 bases and J 2 bases, leaving 13 bases between the germline ends. Germline lookup yields CDR1 KGHSH and CDR2 LQKENI.

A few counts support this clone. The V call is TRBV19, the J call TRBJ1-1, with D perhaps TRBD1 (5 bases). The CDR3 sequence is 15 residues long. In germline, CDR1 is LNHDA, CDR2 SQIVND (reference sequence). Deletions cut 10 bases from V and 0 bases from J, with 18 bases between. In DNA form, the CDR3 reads TGTGCCACTTCACGGGGGGGAGAGATGAACACTGAAGCTTTCTTT. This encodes CATSRGGEMNTEAFF.

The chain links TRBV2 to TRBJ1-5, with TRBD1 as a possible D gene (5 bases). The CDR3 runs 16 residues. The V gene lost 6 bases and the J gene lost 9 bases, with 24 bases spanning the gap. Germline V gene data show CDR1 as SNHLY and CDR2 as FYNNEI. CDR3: CASSLGWRQYPLPQHF. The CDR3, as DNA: TGTGCCAGCAGCTTAGGCTGGAGACAGTATCCTTTGCCCCAGCATTTT.

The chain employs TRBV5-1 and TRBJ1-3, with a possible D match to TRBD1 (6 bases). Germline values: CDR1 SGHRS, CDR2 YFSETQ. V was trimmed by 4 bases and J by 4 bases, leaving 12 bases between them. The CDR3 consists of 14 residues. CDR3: CASSEQGSGNTIYF. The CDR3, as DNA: TGCGCCAGCAGCGAACAGGGCTCCGGAAACACCATATATTTT.

CDR3 sequence: CASSFRDMITDTQYF. The CDR3 DNA reads as TGTGCCAGCAGCTTCAGGGATATGATAACAGATACGCAGTATTTT. The chain uses TRBV13 and TRBJ2-3, with a weak D call TRBD1 (5 bases). CDR3 size: 15 residues. Trimming removed 3 bases from V and 3 bases from J, with 13 bases in between. CDR1 PRHDT and CDR2 FYEKMQ come from the germline V gene (reference sequence).

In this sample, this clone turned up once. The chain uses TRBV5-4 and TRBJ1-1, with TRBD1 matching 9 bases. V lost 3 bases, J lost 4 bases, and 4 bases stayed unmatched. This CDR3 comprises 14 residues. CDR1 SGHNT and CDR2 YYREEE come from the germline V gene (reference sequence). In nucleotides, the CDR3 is TGTGCCAGCAGCTGGGGACAGGGTGGCACTGAAGCTTTCTTT. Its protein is CASSWGQGGTEAFF.

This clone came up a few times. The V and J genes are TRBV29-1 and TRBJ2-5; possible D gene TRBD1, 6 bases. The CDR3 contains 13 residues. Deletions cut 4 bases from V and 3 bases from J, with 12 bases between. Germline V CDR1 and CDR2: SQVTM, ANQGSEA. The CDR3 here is CSVVEYREETQYF. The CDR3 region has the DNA TGCAGCGTTGTAGAATACAGGGAAGAGACCCAGTACTTC.

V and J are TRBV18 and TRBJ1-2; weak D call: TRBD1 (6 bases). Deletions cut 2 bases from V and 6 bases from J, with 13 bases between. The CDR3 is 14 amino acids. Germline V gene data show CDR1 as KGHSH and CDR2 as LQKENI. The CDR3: CASSPGGGGDGYTF. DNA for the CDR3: TGTGCCAGCTCACCAGGCGGGGGCGGGGATGGCTACACCTTC.

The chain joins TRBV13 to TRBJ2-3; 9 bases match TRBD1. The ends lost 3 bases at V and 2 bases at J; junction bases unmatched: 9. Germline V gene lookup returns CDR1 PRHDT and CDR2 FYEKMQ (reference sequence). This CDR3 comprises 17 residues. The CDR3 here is CASSFTGGVYSTDTQYF. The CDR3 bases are TGTGCCAGCAGCTTTACAGGGGGCGTATACTCCACAGATACGCAGTATTTT. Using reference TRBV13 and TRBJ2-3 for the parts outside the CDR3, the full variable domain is AAGVIQSPRHLIKEKRETATLKCYPIPRHDTVYWYQQGPGQDPQFLISFYEKMQSDKGSIPDRFSAQQFSDYHSELNMSSLELGDSALYFCASSFTGGVYSTDTQYFGPGTRLTVL.

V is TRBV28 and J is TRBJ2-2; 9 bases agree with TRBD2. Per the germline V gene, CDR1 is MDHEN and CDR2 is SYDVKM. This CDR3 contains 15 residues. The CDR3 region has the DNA TGTGCAATTGGGGCTAGCGGGATGTCTACCGGGGAGCTGTTTTTT. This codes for CAIGASGMSTGELFF.

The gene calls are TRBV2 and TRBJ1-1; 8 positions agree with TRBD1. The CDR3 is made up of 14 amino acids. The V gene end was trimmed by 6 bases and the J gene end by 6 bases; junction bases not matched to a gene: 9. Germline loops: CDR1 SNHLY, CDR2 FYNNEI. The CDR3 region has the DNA TGTGCCAGCAGGGACAGGGCAGGGTCCTCTGAAGCTTTCTTT. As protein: CASRDRAGSSEAFF.

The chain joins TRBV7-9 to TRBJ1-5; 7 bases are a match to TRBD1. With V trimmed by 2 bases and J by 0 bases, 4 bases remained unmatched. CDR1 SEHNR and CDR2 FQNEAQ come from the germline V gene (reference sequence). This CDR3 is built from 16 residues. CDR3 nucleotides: TGTGCCAGCAGCTTAACCGGGACAGTTAGCAATCAGCCCCAGCATTTT. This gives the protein CASSLTGTVSNQPQHF. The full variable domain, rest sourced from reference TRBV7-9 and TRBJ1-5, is DTGVSQNPRHKITKRGQNVTFRCDPISEHNRLYWYRQTLGQGPEFLTYFQNEAQLEKSRLLSDRFSAERPKGSFSTLEIQRTEQGDSAMYLCASSLTGTVSNQPQHFGDGTRLSIL.

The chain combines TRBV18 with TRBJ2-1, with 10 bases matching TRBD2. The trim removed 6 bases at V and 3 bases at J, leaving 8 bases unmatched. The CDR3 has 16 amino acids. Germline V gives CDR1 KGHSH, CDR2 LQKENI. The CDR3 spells CASSPPSGGIYNEQFF. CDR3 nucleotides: TGTGCCAGCTCCCCTCCTAGCGGGGGCATCTACAATGAGCAGTTCTTC.

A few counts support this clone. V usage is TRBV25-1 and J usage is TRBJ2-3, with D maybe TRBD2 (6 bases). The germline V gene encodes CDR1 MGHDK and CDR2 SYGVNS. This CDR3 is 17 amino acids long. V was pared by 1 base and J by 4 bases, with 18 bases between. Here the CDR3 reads CASSEFRSSVEADTQYF. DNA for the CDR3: TGTGCCAGCAGTGAATTCCGGTCTAGCGTCGAGGCAGATACGCAGTATTTT.

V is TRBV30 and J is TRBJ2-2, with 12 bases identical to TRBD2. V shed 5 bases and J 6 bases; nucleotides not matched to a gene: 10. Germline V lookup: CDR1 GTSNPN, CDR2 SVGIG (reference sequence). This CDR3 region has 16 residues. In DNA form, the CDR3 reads TGTGCCTGGGGACTTGGACTAGCGGGATCGGCCGGGGAGCTGTTTTTT. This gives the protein CAWGLGLAGSAGELFF.

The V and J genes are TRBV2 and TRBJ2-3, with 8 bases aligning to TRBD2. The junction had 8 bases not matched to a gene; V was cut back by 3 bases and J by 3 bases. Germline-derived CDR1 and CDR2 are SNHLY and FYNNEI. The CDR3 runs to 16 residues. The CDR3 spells CASSDLSGGVTDTQYF. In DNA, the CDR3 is TGTGCCAGCAGTGACCTATCCGGGGGGGTAACAGATACGCAGTATTTT.

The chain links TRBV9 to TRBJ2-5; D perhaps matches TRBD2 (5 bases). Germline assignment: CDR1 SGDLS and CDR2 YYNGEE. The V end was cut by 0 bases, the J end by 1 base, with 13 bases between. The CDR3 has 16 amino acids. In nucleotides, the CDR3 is TGTGCCAGCAGCGTAGCTACGGACTCGATCCAAGAGACCCAGTACTTC. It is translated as CASSVATDSIQETQYF.

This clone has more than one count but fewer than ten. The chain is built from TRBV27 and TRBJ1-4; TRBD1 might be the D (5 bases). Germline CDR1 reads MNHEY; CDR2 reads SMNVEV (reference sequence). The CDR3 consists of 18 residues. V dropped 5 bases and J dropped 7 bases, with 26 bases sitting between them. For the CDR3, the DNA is TGTGCCAGCAGTCCCCTAACTCGGGGGGGACGAGTTTCTGAAAAACTGTTTTTT. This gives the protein CASSPLTRGGRVSEKLFF.